The rows below give T cell receptor beta chains drawn from one sample of a study of T cell changes during pregnancy in multiple sclerosis. Sequencing was performed with immunoSEQ multiplex PCR; in TCRdb, only in-frame clones are kept and a portion is missing. Of about 47,000 clones in the sample, 70% to 90% were seen once. Sequenced here: peripheral blood, sampled in the first trimester of pregnancy. Receptors were obtained from a female donor with multiple sclerosis, enrolled in a pregnancy study. Each CDR3 is given with its conserved first and last residue. D genes are given only for firm matches. Clone size is not always given. Where it is, it says once, few, many or a class for expanded clones.

TRBJ1-2	once	-	TRBV10-3	CAISHGIYGYTF	TGTGCCATCTCTCACGGGATCTATGGCTACACCTTC
TRBJ2-3	-	-	TRBV11-3	CASSLSWGGGTDTQYF	TGTGCCAGCAGCTTATCGTGGGGGGGCGGTACAGATACGCAGTATTTT
TRBJ1-3	once	-	TRBV5-1	CASSLPQGLKSGNTIYF	TGCGCCAGCAGCTTGCCCCAGGGACTTAAATCTGGAAACACCATATATTTT
TRBJ2-7	once	-	TRBV27	CASLGQLLGMGEQYF	TGTGCCAGCCTTGGGCAGCTCCTTGGAATGGGCGAGCAGTACTTC
TRBJ2-1	-	TRBD2	TRBV6-4	CASSDSSGGADEQFF	TGTGCCAGCAGTGACTCTAGCGGGGGGGCAGATGAGCAGTTCTTC
TRBJ2-5	-	TRBD2	TRBV5-1	CASSLVTSGGEETQYF	TGCGCCAGCAGCTTGGTGACTAGCGGGGGGGAAGAGACCCAGTACTTC
TRBJ1-2	once	TRBD1	TRBV28	CASSSGQLNYGYTF	TGTGCCAGCAGTTCGGGACAGCTTAACTATGGCTACACCTTC
TRBJ1-4	-	TRBD1	TRBV28	CASAVGTGEEKLFF	TGTGCCAGCGCCGTAGGGACAGGGGAAGAAAAACTGTTTTTT
TRBJ1-5	-	-	TRBV28	CASSLFTRPTYQPQHF	TGTGCCAGCAGTTTATTTACTCGCCCTACCTATCAGCCCCAGCATTTT
TRBJ2-5	-	-	TRBV7-7	CASSFAGGETQYF	TGTGCTAGCAGCTTTGCTGGGGGGGAGACCCAGTACTTC
TRBJ2-4	-	TRBD2	TRBV28	CASSLSAGGRNIQYF	TGTGCCAGCAGTTTGTCAGCGGGGGGGAGAAACATTCAGTACTTC
TRBJ1-2	-	-	TRBV2	CASILQGNYGYTF	TGTGCCAGCATTTTACAGGGTAACTATGGCTACACCTTC
TRBJ2-3	-	-	TRBV6-1	CASSAPGGLVGDTQYF	TGTGCCAGCAGTGCCCCCGGGGGGCTAGTGGGTGATACGCAGTATTTT
TRBJ2-4	-	-	TRBV5-6	CASSLAAGPDIQYF	TGTGCCAGCAGCTTGGCCGCGGGTCCAGACATTCAGTACTTC
TRBJ1-3	-	TRBD1	TRBV27	CASRRTGGNTIYF	TGTGCCAGCAGACGGACAGGGGGAAACACCATATATTTT
TRBJ2-1	-	-	TRBV30	CAWTPLFGSGSVQFF	TGTGCCTGGACCCCCCTTTTTGGGTCGGGGTCCGTGCAGTTCTTC
TRBJ1-5	-	TRBD1	TRBV19	CASSDHRGRLRQPQHF	TGTGCCAGTAGTGATCACAGGGGGCGACTCCGTCAGCCCCAGCATTTT
TRBJ2-1	-	-	TRBV5-1	CASSFLGAQDEQFF	TGCGCCAGCAGCTTTTTGGGGGCGCAGGATGAGCAGTTCTTC
TRBJ2-1	-	-	TRBV27	CASSFEGAYNEQFF	TGTGCCAGCAGTTTCGAGGGGGCCTACAATGAGCAGTTCTTC
TRBJ1-1	-	-	TRBV15	CATSRILGRAEAFF	TGTGCCACCAGCAGAATACTTGGGCGGGCTGAAGCTTTCTTT
TRBJ1-1	once	-	TRBV2	CASTQDSNTEAFF	TGTGCCAGCACCCAGGATTCGAACACTGAAGCTTTCTTT
TRBJ1-6	-	-	TRBV5-4	CASSSDRNNSPLHF	TGTGCCAGCAGCTCTGACAGGAATAATTCACCCCTCCACTTT
TRBJ2-2	-	TRBD2	TRBV7-2	CASSPPASGGARELFF	TGTGCCAGCAGCCCTCCCGCTAGCGGGGGGGCCCGGGAGCTGTTTTTT
TRBJ2-3	-	TRBD2	TRBV10-1	CASSAPGLAGASTDTQYF	TGCGCCAGCAGTGCCCCTGGACTAGCGGGGGCCAGCACAGATACGCAGTATTTT
TRBJ1-4	-	TRBD1	TRBV6-5	CASSASTGGEKLFF	TGTGCCAGCAGTGCGTCGACAGGGGGCGAAAAACTGTTTTTT
TRBJ1-4	-	TRBD1	TRBV6-5	CASSFLGQANEKLFF	TGTGCCAGCAGTTTCCTGGGACAGGCTAATGAAAAACTGTTTTTT
TRBJ1-1	-	TRBD1	TRBV5-4	CATHTGGTGTEAFF	TGTGCCACCCATACAGGGGGCACGGGCACTGAAGCTTTCTTT
TRBJ2-7	-	TRBD1	TRBV30	CAWRATQDRRSYEQYF	TGTGCCTGGAGAGCAACGCAGGACAGGCGATCCTACGAGCAGTACTTC
TRBJ2-7	-	TRBD1	TRBV5-4	CASSPTGGASYEQYF	TGTGCCAGCAGTCCTACAGGGGGCGCCTCCTACGAGCAGTACTTC
TRBJ1-4	-	-	TRBV19	CASSPRSGRASNEKLFF	TGTGCCAGTAGTCCTAGGTCGGGCAGGGCGTCAAATGAAAAACTGTTTTTT
TRBJ2-3	-	TRBD1	TRBV28	CASTYRGLPGGTDTQYF	TGTGCCAGCACGTACAGGGGGCTGCCGGGGGGCACAGATACGCAGTATTTT
TRBJ1-4	once	-	TRBV6-5	CASSYLFGDNNEKLFF	TGTGCCAGCAGTTACTTGTTCGGGGACAATAATGAAAAACTGTTTTTT
TRBJ1-1	-	-	TRBV6-5	CASSSMGGWRTEAFF	TGTGCCAGCAGTTCCATGGGGGGGTGGCGCACTGAAGCTTTCTTT
TRBJ2-5	-	-	TRBV19	CASSRTPTGSETQYF	TGTGCCAGTAGCCGAACCCCGACAGGATCGGAGACCCAGTACTTC
TRBJ2-2	few	-	TRBV27	CASWGQNTGELFF	TGTGCCAGCTGGGGCCAGAACACCGGGGAGCTGTTTTTT
TRBJ2-1	once	-	TRBV6-5	CASSYLQNDEQFF	TGTGCCAGCAGTTACTTACAGAACGATGAGCAGTTCTTC
TRBJ2-4	-	-	TRBV6-6	CASSYLTVQNIQYF	TGTGCCAGCAGTTACCTGACAGTTCAGAACATTCAGTACTTC
TRBJ1-1	once	-	TRBV10-3	CAISPIKYTEAFF	TGTGCCATCTCCCCTATAAAGTACACTGAAGCTTTCTTT
TRBJ1-4	-	-	TRBV4-3	CASSQDPQSRFNEKLFF	TGCGCCAGCAGCCAAGATCCACAGAGCCGGTTTAATGAAAAACTGTTTTTT
TRBJ2-7	-	-	TRBV5-5	CASSFVRNSYEQYF	TGTGCCAGCAGCTTCGTACGAAACAGCTACGAGCAGTACTTC
TRBJ2-7	-	-	TRBV18	CASSPPSRSYEQYF	TGTGCCAGCTCACCACCGTCGAGGTCCTACGAGCAGTACTTC
TRBJ2-1	-	-	TRBV7-9	CASSSPGAYNEQFF	TGTGCCAGCAGCTCCCCAGGGGCCTACAATGAGCAGTTCTTC
TRBJ1-6	-	-	TRBV5-1	CASSLGQNNSPLHF	TGCGCCAGCAGCTTGGGGCAGAATAATTCACCCCTCCACTTT
TRBJ1-1	-	-	TRBV30	CAWKRQAGTEAFF	TGTGCCTGGAAGCGACAGGCCGGCACTGAAGCTTTCTTT
TRBJ2-6	-	-	TRBV28	CASSLATFNVLTF	TGTGCCAGCAGTTTAGCCACTTTCAACGTCCTGACTTTC
TRBJ1-2	-	TRBD1	TRBV7-9	CASSLWDRGPDYGYTF	TGTGCCAGCAGCTTATGGGACAGGGGGCCTGACTATGGCTACACCTTC
TRBJ1-1	-	-	TRBV6-5	CASSAGRTGTEAFF	TGTGCCAGCAGTGCGGGTAGGACTGGCACTGAAGCTTTCTTT
TRBJ1-2	-	-	TRBV6-1	CASSEAERRGYTF	TGTGCCAGCAGTGAAGCAGAGCGAAGGGGCTACACCTTC
TRBJ2-7	-	TRBD2	TRBV25-1	CASSARLAGELYEQYF	TGTGCCAGCAGTGCGAGACTAGCGGGGGAACTATACGAGCAGTACTTC